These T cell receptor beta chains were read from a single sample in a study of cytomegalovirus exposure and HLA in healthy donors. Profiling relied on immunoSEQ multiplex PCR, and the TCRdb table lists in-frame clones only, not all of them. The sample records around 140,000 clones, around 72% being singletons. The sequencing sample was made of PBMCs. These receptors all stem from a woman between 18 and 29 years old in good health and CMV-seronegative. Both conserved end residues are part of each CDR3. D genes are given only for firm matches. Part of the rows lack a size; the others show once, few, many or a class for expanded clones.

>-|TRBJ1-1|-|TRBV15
CATGGADNTEAFF
TGTGCCACCGGGGGGGCTGACAACACTGAAGCTTTCTTT
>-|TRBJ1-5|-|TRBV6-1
CASSGQFDQPQHF
TGTGCCAGCAGTGGACAGTTCGATCAGCCCCAGCATTTT
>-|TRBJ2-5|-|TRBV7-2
CASSDGLIGETQYF
TGTGCCAGCAGCGATGGACTTATCGGAGAGACCCAGTACTTC
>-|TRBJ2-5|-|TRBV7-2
CASSQTHGETQYF
TGTGCCAGCAGCCAGACCCACGGGGAGACCCAGTACTTC
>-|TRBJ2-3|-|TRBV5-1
CASSPDSYTDTQYF
TGCGCCAGCAGCCCGGACAGCTACACAGATACGCAGTATTTT
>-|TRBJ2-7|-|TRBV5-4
CASSLELAEQYF
TGTGCCAGCAGCCTTGAACTAGCCGAGCAGTACTTC
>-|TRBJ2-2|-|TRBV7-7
CASSPALDRGELFF
TGTGCCAGCAGCCCGGCCCTAGACCGCGGGGAGCTGTTTTTT
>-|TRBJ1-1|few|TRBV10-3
CAISGDRAGAEAFF
TGTGCCATCAGTGGAGACCGGGCGGGAGCTGAAGCTTTCTTT
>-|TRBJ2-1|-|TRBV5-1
CASSFELGEQFF
TGCGCCAGCAGCTTCGAGCTCGGTGAGCAGTTCTTC
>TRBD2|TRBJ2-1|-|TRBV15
CATSRVLAGRDEQFF
TGTGCCACCAGCAGAGTACTAGCGGGAAGGGATGAGCAGTTCTTC
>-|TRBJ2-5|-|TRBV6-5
CASVSPAETQYF
TGTGCCAGCGTAAGCCCCGCGGAGACCCAGTACTTC
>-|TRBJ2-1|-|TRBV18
CASQPSAGYNEQFF
TGTGCCAGCCAGCCCTCAGCAGGGTACAATGAGCAGTTCTTC
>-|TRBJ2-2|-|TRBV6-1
CASVASNTGELFF
TGTGCCAGCGTCGCTAGTAACACCGGGGAGCTGTTTTTT
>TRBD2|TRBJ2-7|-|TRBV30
CAWSLPREVTYEQYF
TGTGCCTGGAGTCTACCGCGGGAGGTTACCTACGAGCAGTACTTC
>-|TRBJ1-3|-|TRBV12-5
CASGRGAPGNTIYF
TGTGCTAGTGGTCGCGGGGCGCCGGGAAACACCATATATTTT
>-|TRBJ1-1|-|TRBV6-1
CASIYTENTEAFF
TGTGCCAGCATTTATACAGAGAACACTGAAGCTTTCTTT
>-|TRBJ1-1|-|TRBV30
CAWSAVRENTEAFF
TGTGCCTGGAGTGCCGTCCGGGAGAACACTGAAGCTTTCTTT
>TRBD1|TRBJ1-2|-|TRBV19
CASSKDREVYGYTF
TGTGCCAGTAGTAAGGACAGGGAGGTCTATGGCTACACCTTC
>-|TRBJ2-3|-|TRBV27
CASSSGRDTQYF
TGTGCCAGCAGTTCAGGGCGAGATACGCAGTATTTT
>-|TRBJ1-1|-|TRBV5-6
CASSLVDRMNTEAFF
TGTGCCAGCAGCTTGGTCGACAGGATGAACACTGAAGCTTTCTTT
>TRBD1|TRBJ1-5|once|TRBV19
CASSGDRESNQPQHF
TGTGCCAGTAGTGGGGACAGGGAGAGCAATCAGCCCCAGCATTTT
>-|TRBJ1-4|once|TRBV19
CASIPPGDNEKLFF
TGTGCCAGTATCCCTCCGGGAGATAATGAAAAACTGTTTTTT
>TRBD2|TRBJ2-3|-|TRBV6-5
CASSPRVGGTDTQYF
TGTGCCAGCAGCCCCCGAGTGGGAGGGACAGATACGCAGTATTTT
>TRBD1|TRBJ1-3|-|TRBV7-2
CASSFDRATGNTIYF
TGTGCCAGCAGCTTTGACAGGGCCACTGGAAACACCATATATTTT
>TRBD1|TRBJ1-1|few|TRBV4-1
CASSQKRTGVEAFF
TGCGCCAGCAGCCAAAAAAGGACAGGGGTAGAAGCTTTCTTT
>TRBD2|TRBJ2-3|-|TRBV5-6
CASSSSRGGRTDTQYF
TGTGCCAGCAGCTCCTCCCGGGGCGGGAGAACAGATACGCAGTATTTT
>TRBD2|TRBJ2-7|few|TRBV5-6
CASSLVGEGGNF
TGTGCCAGCAGCTTGGTCGGGGAGGGAGGAAACTTC
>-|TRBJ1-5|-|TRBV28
CASNPGASNQPQHF
TGTGCCAGCAATCCGGGTGCTAGCAATCAGCCCCAGCATTTT
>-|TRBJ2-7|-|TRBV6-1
CASSEAAGGNEQYF
TGTGCCAGCAGTGAAGCGGCAGGGGGGAACGAGCAGTACTTC
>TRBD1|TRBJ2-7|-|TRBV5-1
CASSPGTGASAEQYF
TGCGCCAGCAGCCCAGGGACAGGCGCCTCTGCCGAGCAGTACTTC
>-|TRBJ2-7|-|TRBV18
CASSPLRDSSSYEQYF
TGTGCCAGCTCCCCTCTTAGGGACTCGAGCTCCTACGAGCAGTACTTC
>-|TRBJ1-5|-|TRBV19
CASSWTDNQPQHF
TGTGCCAGTAGTTGGACAGACAATCAGCCCCAGCATTTT
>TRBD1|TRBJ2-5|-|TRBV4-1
CASSQDRGPETQYF
TGCGCCAGCAGCCAGGACAGGGGGCCAGAGACCCAGTACTTC
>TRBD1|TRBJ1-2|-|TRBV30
CAWSGTGRTF
TGTGCCTGGAGCGGGACAGGGCGGACCTTC
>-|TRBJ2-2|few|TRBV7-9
CASSLVSGTNTGELFF
TGTGCCAGCAGCTTAGTCAGCGGGACAAACACCGGGGAGCTGTTTTTT